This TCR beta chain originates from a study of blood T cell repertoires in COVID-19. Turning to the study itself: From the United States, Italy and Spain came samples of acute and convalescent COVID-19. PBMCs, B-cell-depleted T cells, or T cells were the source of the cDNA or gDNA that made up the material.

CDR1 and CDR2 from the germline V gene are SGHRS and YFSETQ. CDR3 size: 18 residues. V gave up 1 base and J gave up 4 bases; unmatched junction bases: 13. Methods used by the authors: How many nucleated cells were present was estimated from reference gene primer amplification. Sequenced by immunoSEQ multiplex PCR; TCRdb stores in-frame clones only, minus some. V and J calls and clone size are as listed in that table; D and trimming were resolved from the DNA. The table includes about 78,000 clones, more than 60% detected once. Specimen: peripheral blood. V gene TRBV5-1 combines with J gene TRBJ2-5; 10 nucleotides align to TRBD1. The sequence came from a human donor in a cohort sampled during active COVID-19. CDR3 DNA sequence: TGCGCCAGCAGCTTGATCCGGGACAGGGGCGATTTGGGAGAGACCCAGTACTTC. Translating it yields CASSLIRDRGDLGETQYF.